This T cell receptor (beta chain) was identified during a study of PD-L1 blockade in urothelial cancer. Study-level background: Between 0 and 3 chemotherapy regimens preceded treatment for each patient. Analyses were performed on blood at 3 weeks after treatment start (the second dose) and at 6 weeks. Among blood samples, the median T cell count was approximately 150,000.

The assay was immunoSEQ multiplex PCR, and TCRdb's table has in-frame clones only and misses some. The data hold some 29,000 clones, with more than 75% observed a single time. Germline V gives CDR1 SGHNT, CDR2 YENEEA. V lost 5 bases and J lost 3, with 11 bases in between. The CDR3 spans 13 residues. The receptor was derived from a middle-aged man with urothelial cancer. J is TRBJ2-7 and V is TRBV11-3; no clear D. The specimen comprised PBMCs, sampled around atezolizumab (anti-PD-L1) treatment. This chain's CDR3 is CASSLSGGYEQYF. The CDR3, as DNA: TGTGCCAGCAGCCTGTCTGGCGGCTACGAGCAGTACTTC. The entire variable domain, with the rest obtained from reference TRBV11-3 and TRBJ2-7, is as follows: EAGVVQSPRYKIIEKKQPVAFWCNPISGHNTLYWYLQNLGQGPELLIRYENEEAVDDSQLPKDRFSAERLKGVDSTLKIQPAELGDSAVYLCASSLSGGYEQYFGPGTRLTVT.